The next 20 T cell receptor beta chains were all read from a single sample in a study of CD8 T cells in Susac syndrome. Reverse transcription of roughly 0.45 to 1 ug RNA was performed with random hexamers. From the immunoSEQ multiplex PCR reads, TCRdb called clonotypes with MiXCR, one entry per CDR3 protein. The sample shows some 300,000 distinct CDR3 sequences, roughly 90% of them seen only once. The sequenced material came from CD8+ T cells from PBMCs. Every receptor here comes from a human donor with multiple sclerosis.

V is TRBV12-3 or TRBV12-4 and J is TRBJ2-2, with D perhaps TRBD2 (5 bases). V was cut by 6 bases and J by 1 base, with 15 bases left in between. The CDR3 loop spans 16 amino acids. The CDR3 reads CASSLTRVRNTGELFF. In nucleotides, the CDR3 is TGTGCCAGCAGCCTCACTAGGGTCCGGAACACCGGGGAGCTGTTTTTT.

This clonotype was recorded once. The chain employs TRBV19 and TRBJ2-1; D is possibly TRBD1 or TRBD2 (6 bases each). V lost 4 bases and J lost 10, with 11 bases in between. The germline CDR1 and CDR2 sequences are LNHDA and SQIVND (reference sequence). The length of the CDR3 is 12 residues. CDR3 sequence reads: CASSRRGDEQFF. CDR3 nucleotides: TGTGCCAGTAGTAGGAGGGGGGACGAGCAGTTCTTC.

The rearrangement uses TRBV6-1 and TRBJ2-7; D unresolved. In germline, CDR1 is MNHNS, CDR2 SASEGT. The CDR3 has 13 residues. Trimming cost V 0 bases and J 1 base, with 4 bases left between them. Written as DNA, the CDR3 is TGTGCCAGCAGTGAAGCGGGTTCCTACGAGCAGTACTTC. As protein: CASSEAGSYEQYF.

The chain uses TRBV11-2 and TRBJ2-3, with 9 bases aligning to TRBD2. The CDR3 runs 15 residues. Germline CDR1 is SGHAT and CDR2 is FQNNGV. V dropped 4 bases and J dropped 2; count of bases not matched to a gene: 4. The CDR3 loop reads CASSSGLALTDTQYF. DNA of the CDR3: TGTGCCAGCAGCTCTGGACTAGCGCTCACAGATACGCAGTATTTT.

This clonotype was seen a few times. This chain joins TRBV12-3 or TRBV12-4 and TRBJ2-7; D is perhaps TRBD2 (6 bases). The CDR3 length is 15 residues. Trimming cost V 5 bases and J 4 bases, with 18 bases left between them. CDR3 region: CASSLESGFLYEQYF. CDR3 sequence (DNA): TGTGCCAGCAGTCTTGAAAGCGGGTTCTTATACGAGCAGTACTTC.

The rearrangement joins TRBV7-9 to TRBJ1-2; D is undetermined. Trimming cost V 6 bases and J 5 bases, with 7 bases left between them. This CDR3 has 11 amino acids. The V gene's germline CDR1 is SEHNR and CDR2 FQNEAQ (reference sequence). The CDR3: CASRDSYGYTF. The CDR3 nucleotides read TGTGCCAGCAGGGATTCATATGGCTACACCTTC. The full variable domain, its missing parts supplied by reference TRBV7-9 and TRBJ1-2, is DTGVSQNPRHKITKRGQNVTFRCDPISEHNRLYWYRQTLGQGPEFLTYFQNEAQLEKSRLLSDRFSAERPKGSFSTLEIQRTEQGDSAMYLCASRDSYGYTFGSGTRLTVV.

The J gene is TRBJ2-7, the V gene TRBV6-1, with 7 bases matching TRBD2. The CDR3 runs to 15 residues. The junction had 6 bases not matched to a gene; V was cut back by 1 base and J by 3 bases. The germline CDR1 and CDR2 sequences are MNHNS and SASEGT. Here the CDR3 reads CASSEEGGAGYEQYF. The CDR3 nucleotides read TGTGCCAGCAGTGAAGAGGGAGGGGCCGGCTACGAGCAGTACTTC.

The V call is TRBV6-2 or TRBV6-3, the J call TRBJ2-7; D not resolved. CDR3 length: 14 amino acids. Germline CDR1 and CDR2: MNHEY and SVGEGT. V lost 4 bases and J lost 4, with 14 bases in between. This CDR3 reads CASSLPFVGYEQYF. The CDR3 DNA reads TGTGCCAGCAGTTTACCTTTCGTGGGGTACGAGCAGTACTTC.

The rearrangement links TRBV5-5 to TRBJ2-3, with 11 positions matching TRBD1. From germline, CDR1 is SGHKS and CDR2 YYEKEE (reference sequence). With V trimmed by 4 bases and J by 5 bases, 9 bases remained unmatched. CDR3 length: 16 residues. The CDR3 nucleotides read TGTGCCAGCAGCCAGGTGGGACAGGGGGTGGGAGATACGCAGTATTTT. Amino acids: CASSQVGQGVGDTQYF.

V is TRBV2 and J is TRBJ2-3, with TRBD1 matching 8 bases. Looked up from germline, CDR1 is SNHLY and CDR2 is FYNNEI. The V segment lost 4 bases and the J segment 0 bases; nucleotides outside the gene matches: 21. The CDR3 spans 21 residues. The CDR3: CASSGGVGRRNDRGSTDTQYF. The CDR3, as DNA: TGTGCCAGCAGTGGGGGCGTCGGGCGAAGAAATGACAGGGGTAGCACAGATACGCAGTATTTT.

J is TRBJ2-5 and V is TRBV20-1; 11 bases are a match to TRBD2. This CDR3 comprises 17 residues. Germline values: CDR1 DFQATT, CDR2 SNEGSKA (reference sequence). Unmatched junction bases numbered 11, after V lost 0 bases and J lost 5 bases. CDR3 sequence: CSARDLRLAGISETQYF. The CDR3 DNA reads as TGCAGTGCTAGAGATCTCAGACTAGCGGGAATTTCGGAGACCCAGTACTTC.

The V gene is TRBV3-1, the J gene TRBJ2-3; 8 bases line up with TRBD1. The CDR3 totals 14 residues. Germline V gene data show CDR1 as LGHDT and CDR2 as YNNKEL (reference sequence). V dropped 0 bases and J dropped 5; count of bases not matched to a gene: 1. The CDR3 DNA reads TGTGCCAGCAGCCAAGAGACAGGGGTAGATACGCAGTATTTT. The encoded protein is CASSQETGVDTQYF.

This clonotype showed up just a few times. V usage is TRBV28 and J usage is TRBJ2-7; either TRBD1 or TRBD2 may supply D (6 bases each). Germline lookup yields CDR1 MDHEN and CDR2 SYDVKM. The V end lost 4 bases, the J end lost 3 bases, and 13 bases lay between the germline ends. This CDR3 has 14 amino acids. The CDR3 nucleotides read TGTGCCAGCAGTTCCGCCGGGGGCAACTACGAGCAGTACTTC. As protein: CASSSAGGNYEQYF.

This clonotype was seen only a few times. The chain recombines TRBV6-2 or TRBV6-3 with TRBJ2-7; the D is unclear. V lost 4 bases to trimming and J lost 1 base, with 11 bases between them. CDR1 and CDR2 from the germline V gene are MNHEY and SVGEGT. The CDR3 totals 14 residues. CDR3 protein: CASSWAFFSYEQYF. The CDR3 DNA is TGTGCCAGCAGTTGGGCCTTCTTTTCCTACGAGCAGTACTTC.

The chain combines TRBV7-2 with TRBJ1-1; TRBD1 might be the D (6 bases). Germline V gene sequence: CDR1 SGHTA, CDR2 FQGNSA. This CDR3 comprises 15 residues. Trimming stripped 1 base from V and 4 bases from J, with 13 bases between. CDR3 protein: CASSLGQGLVTEAFF. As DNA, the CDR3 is TGTGCCAGCAGCTTAGGGCAGGGGTTGGTCACTGAAGCTTTCTTT.

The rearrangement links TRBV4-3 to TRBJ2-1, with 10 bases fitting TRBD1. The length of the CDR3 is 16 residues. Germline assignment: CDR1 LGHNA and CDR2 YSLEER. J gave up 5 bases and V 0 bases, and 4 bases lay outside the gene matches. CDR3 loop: CASSQDFDRGHNEQFF. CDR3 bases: TGCGCCAGCAGCCAAGATTTTGACAGGGGGCACAATGAGCAGTTCTTC.

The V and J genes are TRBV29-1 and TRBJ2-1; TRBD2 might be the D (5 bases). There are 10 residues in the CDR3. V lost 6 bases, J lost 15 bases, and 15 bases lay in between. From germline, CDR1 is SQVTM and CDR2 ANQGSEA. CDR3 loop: CSVAEDRGFF. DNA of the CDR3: TGCAGCGTGGCGGAGGACCGGGGGTTCTTC.

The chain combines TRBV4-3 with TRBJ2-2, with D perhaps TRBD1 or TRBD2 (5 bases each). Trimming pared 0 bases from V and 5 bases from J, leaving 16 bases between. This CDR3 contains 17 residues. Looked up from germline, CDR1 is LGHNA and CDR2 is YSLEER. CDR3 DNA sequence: TGCGCCAGCAGCCAAGATCGCGAGGGGAGCGCAACCGGGGAGCTGTTTTTT. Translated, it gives CASSQDREGSATGELFF.

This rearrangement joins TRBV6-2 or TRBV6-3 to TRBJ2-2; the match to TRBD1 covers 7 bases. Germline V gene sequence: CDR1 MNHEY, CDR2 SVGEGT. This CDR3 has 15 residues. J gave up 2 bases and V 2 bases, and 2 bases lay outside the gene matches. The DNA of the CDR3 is TGTGCCAGCAGTTACAGGGGGCCAAACACCGGGGAGCTGTTTTTT. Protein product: CASSYRGPNTGELFF.

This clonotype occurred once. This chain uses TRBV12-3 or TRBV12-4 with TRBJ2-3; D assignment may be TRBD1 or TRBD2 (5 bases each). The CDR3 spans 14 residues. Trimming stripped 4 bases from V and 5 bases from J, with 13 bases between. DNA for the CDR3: TGTGCCAGCAGTTGGGACGGGCTTGGAGATACGCAGTATTTT. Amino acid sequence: CASSWDGLGDTQYF.